The rows below give T cell receptor beta chains drawn from one sample of a study of lymphopenia after photon versus proton radiotherapy. Clones were sequenced by immunoSEQ multiplex PCR, and TCRdb holds only the in-frame ones, with some missing. The profile shows approximately 20,000 clones, around 90% of them singletons. Source: peripheral blood, taken from a patient treated with proton-based radiotherapy. The origin of the receptors is a woman in her seventies with pancreatic cancer. Some clones in this sample may be carry-over from other donors' samples. The CDR3 runs from the conserved cysteine through the conserved F or W. The D gene is left open where the match is weak. Clone sizes are given selectively: once, few, many, or a class where the clone is expanded.

len: 14; abundance: .; j_gene: TRBJ2-7; v_gene: TRBV7-9; d_gene: .; CDR3nt: TGTGCCAGCAGCTTAGCTTCCCCATTTTACGAGCAGTACTTC; CDR3aa: CASSLASPFYEQYF
len: 16; abundance: .; j_gene: TRBJ2-3; v_gene: TRBV19; d_gene: TRBD1; CDR3nt: TGTGCCAGTAGTATTTCTCACAGGGGAAGCACAGATACGCAGTATTTT; CDR3aa: CASSISHRGSTDTQYF
len: 13; abundance: .; j_gene: TRBJ2-3; v_gene: TRBV30; d_gene: TRBD2; CDR3nt: TGTGCCTCCACTAGCGGACGCACAGATACGCAGTATTTT; CDR3aa: CASTSGRTDTQYF
len: 15; abundance: .; j_gene: TRBJ2-4; v_gene: TRBV18; d_gene: .; CDR3nt: TGTGCCAGCTCGACAGGTAGCAGGGACCAAAACATTCAGTACTTC; CDR3aa: CASSTGSRDQNIQYF
len: 13; abundance: .; j_gene: TRBJ2-2; v_gene: TRBV9; d_gene: .; CDR3nt: TGTGCCAGCACTGACAAGAACACCGGGGAGCTGTTTTTT; CDR3aa: CASTDKNTGELFF
len: 15; abundance: few; j_gene: TRBJ1-5; v_gene: TRBV19; d_gene: TRBD1; CDR3nt: TGTGCCAGTAATCCACAGGGGGCTGGCAATCAGCCCCAGCATTTT; CDR3aa: CASNPQGAGNQPQHF
len: 14; abundance: .; j_gene: TRBJ2-1; v_gene: TRBV10-3; d_gene: .; CDR3nt: TGTGCCATCAGTGAGCCGACACTATACAATGAGCAGTTCTTC; CDR3aa: CAISEPTLYNEQFF
len: 17; abundance: once; j_gene: TRBJ1-4; v_gene: TRBV7-9; d_gene: TRBD1; CDR3nt: TGTGCCAGCAGCTTAGTTTCCGGCGGGACAGGGCATGAAAAACTGTTTTTT; CDR3aa: CASSLVSGGTGHEKLFF
len: 12; abundance: .; j_gene: TRBJ1-6; v_gene: TRBV6-5; d_gene: .; CDR3nt: TGTGCCAGCAGATTGCTAAATTCACCCCTCCACTTT; CDR3aa: CASRLLNSPLHF
len: 14; abundance: .; j_gene: TRBJ1-2; v_gene: TRBV4-3; d_gene: .; CDR3nt: TGCGCCAGCAGCCAAGATGGAGCTAACTATGGCTACACCTTC; CDR3aa: CASSQDGANYGYTF
len: 13; abundance: .; j_gene: TRBJ2-2; v_gene: TRBV11-1; d_gene: .; CDR3nt: TGTGCCAGCAGCTTAGAAGCAGCCGGGGAGCTGTTTTTT; CDR3aa: CASSLEAAGELFF
len: 13; abundance: .; j_gene: TRBJ1-1; v_gene: TRBV5-1; d_gene: .; CDR3nt: TGCGCCAGCAGCGGCAGCCCCAACACTGAAGCTTTCTTT; CDR3aa: CASSGSPNTEAFF
len: 14; abundance: .; j_gene: TRBJ1-1; v_gene: TRBV5-1; d_gene: TRBD1; CDR3nt: TGCGCCAGCAGCTCCTCAGGGGGTAACACTGAAGCTTTCTTT; CDR3aa: CASSSSGGNTEAFF